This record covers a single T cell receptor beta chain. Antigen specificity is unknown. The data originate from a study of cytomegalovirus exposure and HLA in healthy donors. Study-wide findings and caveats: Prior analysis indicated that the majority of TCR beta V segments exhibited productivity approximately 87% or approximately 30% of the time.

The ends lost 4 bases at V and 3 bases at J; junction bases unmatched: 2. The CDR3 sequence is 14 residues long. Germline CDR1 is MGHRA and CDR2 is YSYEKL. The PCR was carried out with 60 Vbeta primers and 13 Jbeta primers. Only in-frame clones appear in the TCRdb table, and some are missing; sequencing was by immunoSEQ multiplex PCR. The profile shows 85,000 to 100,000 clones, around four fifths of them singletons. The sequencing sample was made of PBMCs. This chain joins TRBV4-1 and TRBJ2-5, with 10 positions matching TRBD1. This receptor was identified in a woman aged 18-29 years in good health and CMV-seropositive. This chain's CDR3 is CASSRGTGEETQYF. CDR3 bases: TGCGCCAGCAGCCGCGGGACAGGGGAAGAGACCCAGTACTTC.